The following is a TCR beta chain sequence with its context. Measured with immunoSEQ multiplex PCR; TCRdb has only the in-frame clones, and not every one. The sample records about 190,000 clones, 94% being singletons. These data originate in a study of T cell responses to AZD1222 COVID-19 vaccine. CDR1 SGHNT and CDR2 YYREEE come from the germline V gene (reference sequence). CDR3 size: 16 residues. V was shortened by 4 bases and J by 1 base, with 17 bases between the two germline ends. This sequence originates from an adult in good health. The sequencing here drew on peripheral blood, taken on day 0 of AZD1222 vaccination. The chain is built from TRBV5-4 and TRBJ1-1; D is unclear. The CDR3 coding sequence is TGTGCCAGCAGCCCCCGCGTAGGGCTACAGAACACTGAAGCTTTCTTT. Protein sequence: CASSPRVGLQNTEAFF.